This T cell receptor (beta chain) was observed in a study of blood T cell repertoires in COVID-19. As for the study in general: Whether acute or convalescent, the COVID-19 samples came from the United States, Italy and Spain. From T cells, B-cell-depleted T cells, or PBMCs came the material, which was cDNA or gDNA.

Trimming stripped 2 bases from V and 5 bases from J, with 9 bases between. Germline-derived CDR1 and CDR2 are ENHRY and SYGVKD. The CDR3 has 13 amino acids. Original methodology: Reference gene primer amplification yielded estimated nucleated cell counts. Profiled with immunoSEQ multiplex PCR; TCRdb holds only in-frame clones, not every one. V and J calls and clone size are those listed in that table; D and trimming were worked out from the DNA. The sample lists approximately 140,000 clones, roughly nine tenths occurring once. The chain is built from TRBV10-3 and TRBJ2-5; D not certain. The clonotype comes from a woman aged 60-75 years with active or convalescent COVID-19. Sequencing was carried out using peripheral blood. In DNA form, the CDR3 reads TGTGCCATCAGTGAGGGGTCGCGGGAGACCCAGTACTTC. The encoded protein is CAISEGSRETQYF.